This T cell receptor (beta chain) emerged from a study of CD8 T cells in ankylosing spondylitis. About this clonotype: The antigen is undetermined.

Whole-study results and caveats: Clones tied to disease were said to be significantly enriched in matched ankylosing spondylitis synovial fluid. Blood from ankylosing spondylitis patients appeared to carry a characteristic roughly 8-variant TCR beta motif.

Libraries of TCR beta came from quantitative 5'-RACE with molecular barcodes. TCRdb re-called the 5' RACE reads with MiXCR, one entry per CDR3 protein. The repertoire consists of fewer than 500,000 distinct CDR3 sequences, with approximately 26% occurring once and the leading ten covering about 1%. Looked up from germline, CDR1 is SGHVT and CDR2 is SQSDAQ. V was clipped by 1 base and J by 0 bases, with 10 bases between them. There are 17 residues in the CDR3. The sample was blood, either unsorted or a sorted T cell fraction (not recorded which). The chain is built from TRBV7-4 and TRBJ1-6, with unresolved D. This sequence was found in a male donor with ankylosing spondylitis. CDR3 amino acids: CASSLGEVYSYNSPLHF. The CDR3 DNA sequence: TGTGCCAGCAGCTTAGGCGAAGTATACTCCTATAATTCACCCCTCCACTTT.